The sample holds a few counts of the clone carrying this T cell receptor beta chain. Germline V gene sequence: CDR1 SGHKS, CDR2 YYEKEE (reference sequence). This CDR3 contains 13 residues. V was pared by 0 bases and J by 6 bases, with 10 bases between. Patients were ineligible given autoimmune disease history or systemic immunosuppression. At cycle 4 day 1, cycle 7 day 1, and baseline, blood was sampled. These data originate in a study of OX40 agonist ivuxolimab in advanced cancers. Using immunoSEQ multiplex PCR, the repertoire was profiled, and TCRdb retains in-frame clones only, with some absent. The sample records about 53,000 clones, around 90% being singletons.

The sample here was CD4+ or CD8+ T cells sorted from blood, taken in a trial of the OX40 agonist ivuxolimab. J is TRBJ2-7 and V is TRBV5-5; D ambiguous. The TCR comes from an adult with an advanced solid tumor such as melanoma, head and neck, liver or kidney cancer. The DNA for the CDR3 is TGTGCCAGCAGCTTGGCTGGATCCATCGAGCAGTACTTC. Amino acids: CASSLAGSIEQYF.